What follows is one T cell receptor beta chain and its context. Its target is unknown. This may stem from a read error, because a much larger clone lies one nucleotide away. The data were taken from a study of regulatory T cells in long-lasting Graves disease. General study findings and limits: Those with persistent Graves' had less TCR diversity than newly diagnosed patients.

Indicated time point: newly diagnosed GD, antithyroid drugs for less than 3 months. From RNA extracted from PBMCs, the TCR library was made. Building the TCR beta libraries relied on iRepertoire HTBI primers, and CDR3 regions underwent Arm-PCR. TCRdb re-derived calls from the multiplex PCR reads in MiXCR, one entry per CDR3 protein. The repertoire holds 500,000 or so distinct CDR3 sequences, with approximately 16% as singletons. The sample also formed part of further work on T cells in Graves' hyperthyroidism and ophthalmopathy.

The source of this sequence is a woman between 40 and 65 years old with Graves disease. The input for sequencing was peripheral blood mononuclear cells (PBMCs), taken at new diagnosis, from a patient treated with antithyroid drugs.

CDR3 nucleotide sequence: TGTGCCAGCAGAGGAACTGGACAGGGCCATGGCTACACCTTC. This gives the protein CASRGTGQGHGYTF. This chain links TRBV6-1 with TRBJ1-2; 8 bases match TRBD1. Germline lookup yields CDR1 MNHNS and CDR2 SASEGT. The J segment lost 6 bases and the V segment lost 6 bases, leaving 9 bases of the junction unmatched. The CDR3 is 14 amino acids.